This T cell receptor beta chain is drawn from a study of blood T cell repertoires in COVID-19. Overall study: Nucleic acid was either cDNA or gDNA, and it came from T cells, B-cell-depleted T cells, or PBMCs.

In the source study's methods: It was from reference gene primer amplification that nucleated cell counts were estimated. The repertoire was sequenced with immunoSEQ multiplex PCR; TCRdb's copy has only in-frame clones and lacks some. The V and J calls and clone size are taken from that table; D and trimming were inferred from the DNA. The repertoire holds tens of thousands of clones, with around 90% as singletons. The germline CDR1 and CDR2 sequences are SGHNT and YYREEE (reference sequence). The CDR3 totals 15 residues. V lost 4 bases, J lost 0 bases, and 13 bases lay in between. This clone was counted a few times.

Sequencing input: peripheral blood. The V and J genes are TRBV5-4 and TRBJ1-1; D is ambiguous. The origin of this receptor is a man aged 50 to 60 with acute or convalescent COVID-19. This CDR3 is CASSAAGGMNTEAFF. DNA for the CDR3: TGTGCCAGCAGCGCAGCGGGAGGAATGAACACTGAAGCTTTCTTT.